The following is a T cell receptor beta chain sequence with its context. This record comes from a study of blood T cell repertoires in COVID-19. Whole-study context: Specimens from acute and convalescent COVID-19 originated in the United States, Italy and Spain. PBMCs, B-cell-depleted T cells, or T cells provided the cDNA or gDNA that made up the material.

Original analysis: For nucleated cells, counts were estimated from reference gene primer amplification. Clones were sequenced by immunoSEQ multiplex PCR, and TCRdb holds only the in-frame ones, with some missing. The V and J calls and clone size are taken from that table; D and trimming were inferred from the DNA. The sample records 200,000 to 250,000 clones, around 90% being singletons. With 5 bases clipped from V and 4 bases from J, the junction kept 9 bases outside the gene matches. The CDR3 runs to 16 residues. Germline V lookup: CDR1 LNHDA, CDR2 SQIVND (reference sequence). This sequence was found in a woman aged 18 to 35 who had recovered from COVID-19. The material sequenced was peripheral blood. The V call is TRBV19, the J call TRBJ2-1; 9 bases fit TRBD2. CDR3: CASSPFSGRSYNEQFF. CDR3 in DNA: TGTGCCAGTAGTCCCTTCAGCGGGAGGTCGTACAATGAGCAGTTCTTC.